A single TCR beta chain is shown here with its context. Its antigen is not known. The CDR3 loop spans 15 amino acids. After removal of 2 bases from V and 5 bases from J, the junction contained 6 bases not matched to a gene. CDR1 and CDR2 (germline): MNHEY, SVGAGI. The entry originates in a study of shared clonotypes between healthy human individuals. The wider study: The donor group consisted of two women and three men, aged 18 to 49. Regarding the study as a whole: Estimated clonotype richness was generally higher in naive than memory subsets.

Assay: immunoSEQ multiplex PCR; the TCRdb copy retains only in-frame clones and omits some. The table lists approximately 740,000 clones, 80% to 95% of them singletons. CD8 cells regarded as naive lacked CD45RO, were positively chosen for CCR7, and omitted terminally differentiated effector memory CD45RA+ cells. This TCR derives from a man aged 25-40 years in good health. Sequencing used naive CD8+ T cells sorted from blood. The genes are TRBV6-5 and TRBJ1-1; 9 bases match TRBD1. As DNA, the CDR3 is TGTGCCAGCAGTTACGGGACAGGGTGGTATACTGAAGCTTTCTTT. Its translation: CASSYGTGWYTEAFF.